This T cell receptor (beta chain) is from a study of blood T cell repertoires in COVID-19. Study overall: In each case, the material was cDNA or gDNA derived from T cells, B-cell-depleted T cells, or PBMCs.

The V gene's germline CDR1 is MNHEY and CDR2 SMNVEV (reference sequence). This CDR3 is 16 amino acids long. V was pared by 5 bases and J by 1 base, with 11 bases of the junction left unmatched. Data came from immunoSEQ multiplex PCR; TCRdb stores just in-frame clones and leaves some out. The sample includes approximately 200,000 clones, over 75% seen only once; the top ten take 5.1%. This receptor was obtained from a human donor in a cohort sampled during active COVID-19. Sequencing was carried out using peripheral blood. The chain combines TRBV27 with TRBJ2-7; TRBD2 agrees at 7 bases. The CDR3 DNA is TGTGCCAGCAGTACACGTGGAGGACTAGGTTCCTACGAGCAGTACTTC. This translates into CASSTRGGLGSYEQYF.